Following are 21 T cell receptor beta chains from one sample sequenced in a study of glioma-infiltrating T cells after dendritic cell vaccination. Time point here: after dendritic cell vaccination, including at tumor progression/relapse. This table comes from immunoSEQ multiplex PCR, and its TCRdb copy is limited to in-frame clones, with some not included. The profile shows fewer than 65,000 clones, about 91% of them singletons. Sequences were derived from blood, sampled after dendritic cell vaccination. These receptors were taken from a human donor with glioblastoma.

The genes are TRBV7-9 and TRBJ2-2; D may be TRBD1 (5 bases). V was pared by 2 bases and J by 4 bases, with 11 bases between. The germline CDR1 and CDR2 sequences are SEHNR and FQNEAQ (reference sequence). The CDR3 totals 15 residues. CDR3 protein: CASSLIQGPTGELFF. In nucleotides, the CDR3 is TGTGCCAGCAGCTTAATTCAGGGTCCCACCGGGGAGCTGTTTTTT.

V and J are TRBV9 and TRBJ1-4; 10 positions agree with TRBD1. V trimming: 0 bases; J trimming: 5 bases; junction bases outside the gene matches: 1. This CDR3 spans 15 amino acids. Germline V gene lookup returns CDR1 SGDLS and CDR2 YYNGEE. CDR3 sequence (DNA): TGTGCCAGCAGCGTAGGGGGACAGGGGAATGAAAAACTGTTTTTT. Translated, it gives CASSVGGQGNEKLFF.

The J gene is TRBJ1-1, the V gene TRBV14, with D possibly matching TRBD1 (5 bases). Germline CDR1 reads SGHDN; CDR2 reads FVKESK. The CDR3 contains 17 residues. V lost 2 bases and J lost 3, with 19 bases in between. The CDR3 spells CASSQQKSRDFYTEAFF. CDR3 bases: TGTGCCAGCAGCCAACAAAAATCCCGGGACTTCTACACTGAAGCTTTCTTT.

This clone was detected only a few times. The rearrangement links TRBV10-3 to TRBJ1-1, with 9 bases fitting TRBD1. The CDR3 has 16 amino acids. With 10 bases clipped from V and 5 bases from J, the junction kept 17 bases outside the gene matches. Germline V gene sequence: CDR1 ENHRY, CDR2 SYGVKD. This CDR3 reads CATQRVKGQGRTEAFF. The CDR3 coding sequence is TGTGCCACGCAGCGCGTTAAGGGACAGGGAAGGACTGAAGCTTTCTTT.

The rearrangement uses TRBV28 and TRBJ2-7; 14 bases align to TRBD2. With 5 bases clipped from V and 2 bases from J, the junction kept 2 bases outside the gene matches. This CDR3 spans 15 amino acids. Germline V gene sequence: CDR1 MDHEN, CDR2 SYDVKM. CDR3 sequence (DNA): TGTGCCAGCAGTAGACTAGCGGGAGGGCCCTACGAGCAGTACTTC. Translation gives CASSRLAGGPYEQYF.

The chain employs TRBV12-2 and TRBJ1-5; TRBD1 is the table's D call and was not checked against the DNA. TRBV12-2 is shown as a pseudogene. CDR3 length equals 19 residues. CDR3 nucleotide sequence: TGTGCAAGTCGCTTACAGGGCCGGAACGACTCACATAGCAATCAGCCCCAGCATTTT. It encodes CASRLQGRNDSHSNQPQHF.

The rearrangement uses TRBV4-1 and TRBJ2-7, with 10 bases identical to TRBD2. The CDR3 consists of 14 residues. Germline V CDR1 and CDR2: MGHRA, YSYEKL. Losses at the gene ends were 2 bases for V and 9 bases for J; bases not matched to a gene: 7. The CDR3 DNA reads TGCGCCAGCAGCCAACAAGCGGGGGGGAGGGGGCAGTACTTC. Its protein product is CASSQQAGGRGQYF.

V is TRBV28 and J is TRBJ1-2; the D is unclear. CDR1 is MDHEN, CDR2 SYDVKM, per germline. There are 14 residues in the CDR3. V was clipped by 2 bases and J by 5 bases, with 12 bases between them. The CDR3 DNA sequence: TGTGCCAGCAGTTTAGGGAGCCGGGAGTATGGCTACACCTTC. Amino acid sequence: CASSLGSREYGYTF.

The gene calls are TRBV19 and TRBJ2-3; the match to TRBD1 covers 11 bases. Germline loops: CDR1 LNHDA, CDR2 SQIVND (reference sequence). Trimming cost V 5 bases and J 6 bases; bases outside gene matches: 4. The CDR3 is 14 residues long. The CDR3 protein is CASSAGTGGDTQYF. CDR3 bases: TGTGCCAGTAGTGCCGGGACAGGGGGGGATACGCAGTATTTT.

The V call is TRBV9, the J call TRBJ2-1, with TRBD2 identical over 10 bases. Germline V gene sequence: CDR1 SGDLS, CDR2 YYNGEE. J was trimmed by 1 base and V by 5 bases; bases with no gene match: 9. This CDR3 region has 17 residues. The CDR3 DNA sequence: TGTGCCAGCAGTGGTGGAACTAGCGGGATGTCCTACAATGAGCAGTTCTTC. This codes for CASSGGTSGMSYNEQFF.

V is TRBV19 and J is TRBJ1-1; D gene uncertain. Germline V CDR1 and CDR2: LNHDA, SQIVND (reference sequence). There are 15 residues in the CDR3. V was clipped by 3 bases and J by 5 bases, with 16 bases between them. This CDR3 is CASSMTGNRFTEAFF. CDR3 nucleotides: TGTGCCAGTAGTATGACGGGGAATAGGTTTACTGAAGCTTTCTTT. The full variable domain, in which reference TRBV19 and TRBJ1-1 provide the parts outside the CDR3, is DGGITQSPKYLFRKEGQNVTLSCEQNLNHDAMYWYRQDPGQGLRLIYYSQIVNDFQKGDIAEGYSVSREKKESFPLTVTSAQKNPTAFYLCASSMTGNRFTEAFFGQGTRLTVV.

The CDR3 protein is CASSSLTSGRNNEQFF. In nucleotides, the CDR3 is TGTGCCAGCAGCTCACTCACTAGCGGGAGGAACAATGAGCAGTTCTTC. This chain links TRBV7-9 with TRBJ2-1; 12 positions agree with TRBD2. V was clipped by 4 bases and J by 5 bases; unmatched bases: 6. CDR1 is SEHNR and CDR2 is FQNEAQ in the germline V gene (reference sequence). CDR3 size: 16 residues.

The V gene is TRBV5-1, the J gene TRBJ2-5, with 7 bases aligning to TRBD2. In germline, CDR1 is SGHRS, CDR2 YFSETQ. V shed 0 bases and J 4 bases; nucleotides not matched to a gene: 9. The CDR3 loop spans 16 amino acids. The CDR3 loop is CASSLGPRERGETQYF. The CDR3 coding sequence is TGCGCCAGCAGCTTGGGTCCGCGGGAGAGGGGAGAGACCCAGTACTTC.

The CDR3 DNA reads TGTGCCAGCAGCATTGGGGAGCGGACCTCCTACGAGCAGTACTTC. This sequence encodes CASSIGERTSYEQYF. This chain joins TRBV7-2 and TRBJ2-7, with D possibly matching TRBD2 (5 bases). CDR1 SGHTA and CDR2 FQGNSA come from the germline V gene. The CDR3 covers 15 residues. V lost 5 bases, J lost 0 bases, and 14 bases lay in between.

The V and J genes are TRBV5-4 and TRBJ1-2; 7 nucleotides line up with TRBD1. This CDR3 region has 15 residues. V lost 0 bases to trimming and J lost 7 bases; unmatched junction nucleotides: 9. In germline, CDR1 is SGHNT, CDR2 YYREEE (reference sequence). The CDR3 loop is CASSLDRAGGGGYTF. Written as DNA, the CDR3 is TGTGCCAGCAGCTTGGATCGAGCAGGGGGAGGTGGCTACACCTTC.

This chain joins TRBV23-1 and TRBJ2-2; 12 nucleotides match TRBD1. TRBV23-1 is sorted into the ORF group, with uncertain function. With V trimmed by 3 bases and J by 4 bases, 6 bases remained unmatched. The CDR3 has 17 amino acids. CDR3 residues: CASSHGDRGLGTGELFF. The CDR3 nucleotides are TGCGCCAGCAGTCACGGGGACAGGGGGCTTGGCACCGGGGAGCTGTTTTTT.

The V call is TRBV5-1, the J call TRBJ2-2, with 13 nucleotides matching TRBD2. This CDR3 region has 19 residues. The V and J ends lost 4 bases and 6 bases, in that order; junction bases with no gene match: 15. Germline lookup yields CDR1 SGHRS and CDR2 YFSETQ. The CDR3 DNA reads TGCGCCAGCAGCGGACTAGCGGGAGATGGGAAAGGGCTCGCCGGGGAGCTGTTTTTT. This gives the protein CASSGLAGDGKGLAGELFF.

This chain joins TRBV6-1 and TRBJ1-5; D remains ambiguous. Germline assignment: CDR1 MNHNS and CDR2 SASEGT. V lost 4 bases and J lost 0, with 16 bases in between. This CDR3 is built from 17 residues. CDR3: CASSGTPTFDSNQPQHF. The DNA of the CDR3 is TGTGCCAGCAGTGGTACCCCAACATTCGATAGCAATCAGCCCCAGCATTTT.

This sequence joins TRBV5-1 and TRBJ2-7, with 9 nucleotides matching TRBD1. CDR3 length: 17 residues. Trimming took 4 bases from V and 1 from J; bases not matched to a gene: 12. Germline loops: CDR1 SGHRS, CDR2 YFSETQ. CDR3 nucleotide sequence: TGCGCCAGCAGCCAAAAGAGGACAGGGGCCGAATCCTACGAGCAGTACTTC. As protein: CASSQKRTGAESYEQYF.

The rearrangement links TRBV4-1 to TRBJ2-5; the match to TRBD1 covers 8 bases. V lost 1 base and J lost 2; bases outside the gene matches: 3. In germline, CDR1 is MGHRA, CDR2 YSYEKL. The length of the CDR3 is 15 residues. The CDR3 loop reads CASSQVGTGQETQYF. CDR3 sequence (DNA): TGCGCCAGCAGCCAAGTCGGGACAGGACAAGAGACCCAGTACTTC.

J is TRBJ2-5 and V is TRBV11-2; D is unresolved. V dropped 5 bases and J dropped 4 bases, with 23 bases sitting between them. This CDR3 is 17 amino acids long. Per germline, CDR1 SGHAT and CDR2 FQNNGV. DNA for the CDR3: TGTGCCAGCAGCCCAACCCTACAGACCAGTTTCGGAGAGACCCAGTACTTC. It specifies CASSPTLQTSFGETQYF.